This TCR beta chain stems from a study of blood T cells in healthy people across ages. This clonotype has just a few counts. The antigen is undetermined. Findings of the study overall: Both higher diversity and more naive CD4+ cells marked long-lived donors when set against aged donors. While age rose, TCR beta diversity per million T cells dropped in a roughly linear way.

The CDR3 runs to 12 residues. The germline V gene encodes CDR1 MNHEY and CDR2 SVGAGI. Deletions cut 7 bases from V and 3 bases from J, with 6 bases between. Sample-barcoded 5' priming and a J-beta primer mix drove a second PCR of roughly 6 to 12 cycles. In TCRdb, the 5' RACE reads were re-called with MiXCR into one record per CDR3 protein. This table holds around 500,000 distinct CDR3 sequences, about 26% found once. This sample was also put to use in a study of T cells of mothers and their children.

This rearrangement joins TRBV6-5 to TRBJ1-4; D is unclear. The sample was blood. This receptor was identified in a boy aged 2 to 9 in good health. This chain's CDR3 is CASTSANEKLFF. CDR3 nucleotides: TGTGCCAGCACATCAGCTAATGAAAAACTGTTTTTT.